One and the same sample provided the 32 T cell receptor beta chains below, sequenced in a study of response to subunit inactivated influenza vaccine. TCRdb called the RT-PCR reads again in MiXCR, with one record for every CDR3 protein. This table has about 500,000 distinct CDR3 sequences, approximately 13% appearing once. This material consisted of PBMCs from blood, taken about 6 weeks after vaccination. These receptors were collected from a man aged 45-65 years who received an inactivated influenza vaccine.

Only a few counts were recorded for this clonotype. The chain's CDR3 is CASSHSLLGGLAGGETQYF. CDR3 nucleotide sequence: TGTGCCAGCAGTCACTCCCTCTTGGGGGGACTAGCTGGAGGGGAGACCCAGTACTTC. V gene TRBV11-2 combines with J gene TRBJ2-5; 9 nucleotides line up with TRBD2. Germline loops: CDR1 SGHAT, CDR2 FQNNGV. V was clipped by 6 bases and J by 5 bases; unmatched bases: 22. The CDR3 spans 19 residues.

This clonotype was detected only a few times. Written as DNA, the CDR3 is TGCAGTGTAGGGTCGTCCACTGAAGCTTTCTTT. It specifies CSVGSSTEAFF. This rearrangement joins TRBV20-1 to TRBJ1-1; D gene uncertain. V shed 7 bases and J shed 4 bases, with 10 bases lying between them. Looked up from germline, CDR1 is DFQATT and CDR2 is SNEGSKA (reference sequence). The CDR3 length is 11 residues.

This clonotype has only a few counts. This chain uses TRBV6-5 with TRBJ2-6, with unresolved D. Germline V gene lookup returns CDR1 MNHEY and CDR2 SVGAGI. V was clipped by 5 bases and J by 0 bases, with 8 bases between them. The CDR3 extends over 15 amino acids. DNA for the CDR3: TGTGCCAGCAGTCTACTCTCCTCTGGGGCCAACGTCCTGACTTTC. Amino acids: CASSLLSSGANVLTF.

At least ten counts were recorded for this clonotype. The V gene is TRBV7-2, the J gene TRBJ2-5; maybe TRBD2 (6 bases). The CDR3 runs 13 residues. CDR1 SGHTA and CDR2 FQGNSA come from the germline V gene. V gave up 5 bases and J gave up 4 bases, with 11 bases separating them. CDR3 loop: CASSQLARETQYF. As DNA, the CDR3 is TGTGCCAGCAGCCAACTAGCTCGAGAGACCCAGTACTTC.

Many counts were recorded for this clonotype. The V call is TRBV25-1, the J call TRBJ1-4; the D is unclear. The germline V gene has CDR1 MGHDK and CDR2 SYGVNS. V lost 4 bases and J 7 bases, leaving 10 bases between the germline ends. The CDR3 runs to 13 residues. CDR3 DNA sequence: TGTGCCAGCAGTGCCGCGGGGAGTGAAAAACTGTTTTTT. Translated, it gives CASSAAGSEKLFF.

This clonotype was counted only a few times. The chain links TRBV20-1 to TRBJ2-4, with D perhaps matching TRBD2 (6 bases). CDR1 and CDR2 from the germline V gene are DFQATT and SNEGSKA (reference sequence). The CDR3 is 13 amino acids. The V gene lost 3 bases and the J gene lost 9 bases, with 15 bases spanning the gap. The CDR3 DNA reads TGCAGTGCTAGCGGGCTTTACGGGGGCATTCAGTACTTC. Translating it yields CSASGLYGGIQYF.

The rearrangement joins TRBV5-1 to TRBJ2-3; tentatively, D is TRBD1 (7 bases). The CDR3 is 14 amino acids. Germline V gene sequence: CDR1 SGHRS, CDR2 YFSETQ. The V end was cut by 4 bases, the J end by 5 bases, with 14 bases between. CDR3 DNA: TGCGCCAGCAGCGGTGGAGGGGGCGGAGATACGCAGTATTTT. Its translation: CASSGGGGGDTQYF.

The chain links TRBV5-1 to TRBJ2-5; TRBD2 matches 11 bases. Germline V gene data show CDR1 as SGHRS and CDR2 as YFSETQ. This CDR3 spans 15 amino acids. V lost 3 bases and J lost 5; bases outside the gene matches: 6. CDR3 nucleotides: TGCGCCAGCAGCTCCCTCCCTAGCGGGGGGGAGACCCAGTACTTC. As protein: CASSSLPSGGETQYF.

This clonotype was counted between two and nine times. V usage is TRBV15 and J usage is TRBJ2-5; D might be TRBD2 (6 bases). The germline V gene has CDR1 LNHNV and CDR2 YYDKDF (reference sequence). This CDR3 has 18 residues. Trimming left V 1 base short and J 5 bases short, with 23 bases between. CDR3: CATSRALRTGIGGETQYF. Here the CDR3 DNA reads TGTGCCACCAGCAGAGCTCTACGTACCGGGATCGGAGGGGAGACCCAGTACTTC.

This clonotype was seen ten or more times. The rearrangement links TRBV5-1 to TRBJ1-1; 8 nucleotides match TRBD1. J was trimmed by 5 bases and V by 4 bases; bases with no gene match: 7. In germline, CDR1 is SGHRS, CDR2 YFSETQ. The CDR3 loop spans 14 amino acids. CDR3 amino acids: CASSLGQGRTEAFF. Here the CDR3 DNA reads TGCGCCAGCAGCCTTGGACAGGGAAGGACTGAAGCTTTCTTT.

The table lists this clonotype with many counts. The gene calls are TRBV12-3 or TRBV12-4 and TRBJ1-1; TRBD1 agrees at 7 bases. The CDR3 has 14 amino acids. The V segment lost 7 bases and the J segment 3 bases; nucleotides outside the gene matches: 8. CDR3 coding DNA: TGTGCCAGCAAACCGGGACAGACTCACACTGAAGCTTTCTTT. This gives the protein CASKPGQTHTEAFF.

This chain uses TRBV19 with TRBJ1-2; 8 bases match TRBD1. CDR3 length: 15 residues. The ends lost 9 bases at V and 5 bases at J; junction bases unmatched: 14. CDR1 and CDR2 from the germline V gene are LNHDA and SQIVND (reference sequence). The CDR3, as DNA: TGTGCCAGCACCCACGCTGACAGGGGATGGTATGGCTACACCTTC. Amino acids: CASTHADRGWYGYTF. Drawing the rest from reference TRBV19 and TRBJ1-2, the complete variable domain is DGGITQSPKYLFRKEGQNVTLSCEQNLNHDAMYWYRQDPGQGLRLIYYSQIVNDFQKGDIAEGYSVSREKKESFPLTVTSAQKNPTAFYLCASTHADRGWYGYTFGSGTRLTVV.

This chain links TRBV12-3 or TRBV12-4 with TRBJ2-3, with TRBD2 matching 9 bases. The CDR3 spans 16 residues. The J segment lost 0 bases and the V segment lost 7 bases, leaving 8 bases of the junction unmatched. The CDR3 DNA reads as TGTGCCAGCACCCACCCCACTAGCGGGAGCACAGATACGCAGTATTTT. It yields the protein CASTHPTSGSTDTQYF.

V usage is TRBV20-1 and J usage is TRBJ2-5; the match to TRBD2 covers 11 bases. From germline, CDR1 is DFQATT and CDR2 SNEGSKA (reference sequence). The CDR3 is made up of 20 amino acids. After removal of 0 bases from V and 5 bases from J, the junction contained 20 bases not matched to a gene. This CDR3 is CSARDGRTRPTSGKGETQYF. The CDR3 nucleotides read TGCAGTGCTAGAGATGGACGGACGCGGCCGACTAGCGGGAAGGGGGAGACCCAGTACTTC.

The table lists this clonotype with a few counts. The chain carries TRBV29-1 and TRBJ2-1, with 9 bases lining up with TRBD2. Germline CDR1 reads SQVTM; CDR2 reads ANQGSEA. The CDR3 sequence is 15 residues long. Trimming took 8 bases from V and 6 from J; bases not matched to a gene: 14. The CDR3: CSLGASGAFGNEQFF. The CDR3 DNA sequence: TGCAGCTTGGGGGCTAGCGGGGCTTTTGGCAATGAGCAGTTCTTC.

V is TRBV6-1 and J is TRBJ2-7; no definite D call. CDR3 length equals 13 residues. CDR1 and CDR2 (germline): MNHNS, SASEGT. Trimming pared 2 bases from V and 6 bases from J, leaving 11 bases between. The CDR3 protein is CASSESWRGEQYF. The CDR3 DNA reads as TGTGCCAGCAGTGAAAGTTGGAGAGGCGAGCAGTACTTC.

V and J are TRBV7-2 and TRBJ2-3; D remains unclear. Germline-derived CDR1 and CDR2 are SGHTA and FQGNSA. CDR3 length: 15 residues. Between the trimmed V and J ends, which lost 5 bases and 1 base, there was a span of 13 bases. CDR3 DNA: TGTGCCAGCAGCCCACGTACTGACCGCACAGATACGCAGTATTTT. Protein: CASSPRTDRTDTQYF.

The chain combines TRBV28 with TRBJ1-5; 8 nucleotides align to TRBD1. V was clipped by 3 bases and J by 3 bases; unmatched bases: 4. The germline gives CDR1 MDHEN, CDR2 SYDVKM. The CDR3 is made up of 15 amino acids. CDR3 coding DNA: TGTGCCAGCAGTTTCCCGGACAGGGACAATCAGCCCCAGCATTTT. Amino acid sequence: CASSFPDRDNQPQHF.

The chain links TRBV7-9 to TRBJ1-1; 7 bases map to TRBD1. The V and J ends lost 3 bases and 5 bases, in that order; junction bases with no gene match: 6. The CDR3 has 14 residues. Per the germline V gene, CDR1 is SEHNR and CDR2 is FQNEAQ (reference sequence). The CDR3 region has the DNA TGTGCCAGCAGCTTCTCCCAGGGGGGGACTGAAGCTTTCTTT. Translating gives CASSFSQGGTEAFF.

The V and J genes are TRBV4-2 and TRBJ2-1, with D possibly TRBD2 on 6 matching bases. Looked up from germline, CDR1 is LGHNA and CDR2 is YNFKEQ. The V gene lost 1 base and the J gene lost 0 bases, with 10 bases spanning the gap. This CDR3 contains 16 residues. The CDR3 protein is CASSQVGGISYNEQFF. The CDR3 DNA reads TGTGCCAGCAGCCAAGTGGGAGGAATCTCCTACAATGAGCAGTTCTTC.

CDR3 nucleotides: TGCGCCAGCAGCTTGAGGCAGGATGGCGGGGAGCTGTTTTTT. Translating gives CASSLRQDGGELFF. The rearrangement joins TRBV5-1 to TRBJ2-2; D is unresolved. Trimming took off 1 base at V and 7 bases at J, with 11 bases between the two ends. The CDR3 is made up of 14 amino acids. The germline V gene encodes CDR1 SGHRS and CDR2 YFSETQ.

The chain is built from TRBV4-2 and TRBJ2-1; 11 bases map to TRBD2. Unmatched junction bases numbered 6, after V lost 0 bases and J lost 8 bases. Germline CDR1 is LGHNA and CDR2 is YNFKEQ. CDR3 size: 16 residues. CDR3 DNA sequence: TGTGCCAGCAGCCAAGAATCACTAGCGGGAGTCGATGAGCAGTTCTTC. It translates to CASSQESLAGVDEQFF.

There are a few counts of this clonotype. This rearrangement joins TRBV11-2 to TRBJ2-1; TRBD2 aligns across 11 bases. V was pared by 0 bases and J by 6 bases, with 19 bases of the junction left unmatched. The length of the CDR3 is 21 residues. From germline, CDR1 is SGHAT and CDR2 FQNNGV. The CDR3 region is CASSLEGGAGLAGGSRNEQFF. The DNA for the CDR3 is TGTGCCAGCAGCTTAGAAGGTGGTGCGGGATTAGCGGGAGGGTCGCGCAATGAGCAGTTCTTC.

V gene TRBV24-1 combines with J gene TRBJ1-1, with D possibly being TRBD1 (5 bases). The CDR3 is made up of 14 amino acids. CDR1 and CDR2 from the germline V gene are KGHDR and SFDVKD. Trimming cost V 4 bases and J 0 bases, with 8 bases left between them. The DNA for the CDR3 is TGTGCCACCAGTGAAGCAGGGATGAACACTGAAGCTTTCTTT. It specifies CATSEAGMNTEAFF.

This clonotype has a count of ten or more. This sequence joins TRBV25-1 and TRBJ1-4; no definite D call. The CDR3 covers 15 residues. Trimming took off 3 bases at V and 0 bases at J, with 8 bases between the two ends. Germline V gene data show CDR1 as MGHDK and CDR2 as SYGVNS. The CDR3 loop is CASSDRGATNEKLFF. The CDR3 DNA sequence: TGTGCCAGCAGTGATCGAGGTGCAACTAATGAAAAACTGTTTTTT.

The CDR3 is CASSLGVENAEAFF. The CDR3 bases are TGTGCCAGCTCACTGGGCGTTGAAAACGCTGAAGCTTTCTTT. This rearrangement joins TRBV18 to TRBJ1-1; D remains ambiguous. Per germline, CDR1 KGHSH and CDR2 LQKENI. V was shortened by 4 bases and J by 6 bases, with 15 bases between the two germline ends. The CDR3 loop spans 14 amino acids.

The chain couples TRBV20-1 to TRBJ1-2; D is unresolved. The germline V gene encodes CDR1 DFQATT and CDR2 SNEGSKA (reference sequence). The V gene lost 3 bases and the J gene lost 4 bases, with 12 bases spanning the gap. The CDR3 is 13 amino acids. The CDR3 protein is CSASLESGYGYTF. The CDR3 nucleotides are TGCAGTGCTAGTTTAGAGTCTGGCTATGGCTACACCTTC.

V gene TRBV5-1 combines with J gene TRBJ2-7, with 8 bases aligning to TRBD2. The V and J ends lost 0 bases and 2 bases, in that order; junction bases with no gene match: 10. This CDR3 region has 17 residues. Germline-derived CDR1 and CDR2 are SGHRS and YFSETQ. The DNA of the CDR3 is TGCGCCAGCAGCTTGGCCGGCGGGGGGACTATTACCTACGAGCAGTACTTC. It specifies CASSLAGGGTITYEQYF.

This clonotype occurred a few times. The rearrangement uses TRBV4-2 and TRBJ2-5; 11 nucleotides match TRBD1. There are 16 residues in the CDR3. V was clipped by 1 base and J by 5 bases; unmatched bases: 6. CDR1 and CDR2 from the germline V gene are LGHNA and YNFKEQ. For the CDR3, the DNA is TGTGCCAGCAGCCAAGCAAGGACAGGGGGCATGGAGACCCAGTACTTC. As protein: CASSQARTGGMETQYF.

This clonotype was detected only a few times. This sequence joins TRBV29-1 and TRBJ1-2; D is ambiguous. CDR3 length equals 13 residues. Germline-derived CDR1 and CDR2 are SQVTM and ANQGSEA. Trimming left V 6 bases short and J 10 bases short, with 21 bases between. CDR3 sequence reads: CSVPKPGFNDYTF. The CDR3 nucleotides are TGCAGCGTGCCCAAACCGGGGTTTAACGACTACACCTTC.

This clonotype was counted only a few times. The J gene is TRBJ1-2, the V gene TRBV11-2; unclear D gene. Looked up from germline, CDR1 is SGHAT and CDR2 is FQNNGV. V shed 5 bases and J shed 4 bases, with 8 bases lying between them. This CDR3 is built from 12 residues. The CDR3 DNA follows: TGTGCCAGCAGCGAGGAGAGCTATGGCTACACCTTC. It yields the protein CASSEESYGYTF. Together with reference TRBV11-2 and TRBJ1-2, the CDR3 gives the full variable domain: EAGVAQSPRYKIIEKRQSVAFWCNPISGHATLYWYQQILGQGPKLLIQFQNNGVVDDSQLPKDRFSAERLKGVDSTLKIQPAKLEDSAVYLCASSEESYGYTFGSGTRLTVV.

The chain has TRBV7-6 and TRBJ2-5; D perhaps matches TRBD2 (5 bases). V shed 5 bases and J shed 5 bases, with 12 bases lying between them. There are 13 residues in the CDR3. Germline loops: CDR1 SGHVS, CDR2 FNYEAQ. The DNA for the CDR3 is TGTGCCAGCAGCGCCCGACTAAGGGAGACCCAGTACTTC. It yields the protein CASSARLRETQYF. Drawing the rest from reference TRBV7-6 and TRBJ2-5, the complete variable domain is GAGVSQSPRYKVTKRGQDVALRCDPISGHVSLYWYRQALGQGPEFLTYFNYEAQQDKSGLPNDRFSAERPEGSISTLTIQRTEQRDSAMYRCASSARLRETQYFGPGTRLLVL.